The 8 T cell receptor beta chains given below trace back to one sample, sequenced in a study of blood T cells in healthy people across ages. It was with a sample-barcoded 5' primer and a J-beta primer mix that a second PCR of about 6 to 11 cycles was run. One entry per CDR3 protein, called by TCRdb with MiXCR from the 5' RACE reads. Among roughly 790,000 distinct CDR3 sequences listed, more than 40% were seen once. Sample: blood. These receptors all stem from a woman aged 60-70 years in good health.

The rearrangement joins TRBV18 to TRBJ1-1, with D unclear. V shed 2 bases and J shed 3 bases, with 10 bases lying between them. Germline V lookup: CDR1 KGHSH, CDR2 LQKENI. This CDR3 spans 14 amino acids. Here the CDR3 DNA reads TGTGCCAGCTCACCAAACGAGTTCGACACTGAAGCTTTCTTT. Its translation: CASSPNEFDTEAFF.

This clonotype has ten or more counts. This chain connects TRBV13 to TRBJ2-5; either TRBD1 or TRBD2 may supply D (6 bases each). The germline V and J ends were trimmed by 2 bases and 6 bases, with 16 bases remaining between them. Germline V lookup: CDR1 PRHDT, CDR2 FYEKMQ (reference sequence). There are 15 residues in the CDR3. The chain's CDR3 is CASSLRGADVKTQYF. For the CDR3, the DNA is TGTGCCAGCAGCTTAAGGGGGGCAGATGTAAAGACCCAGTACTTC.

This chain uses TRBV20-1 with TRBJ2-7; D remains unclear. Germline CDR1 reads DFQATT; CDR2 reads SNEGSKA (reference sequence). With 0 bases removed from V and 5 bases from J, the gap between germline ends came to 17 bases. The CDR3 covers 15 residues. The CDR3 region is CSARDPGLGVDEQYF. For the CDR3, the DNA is TGCAGTGCTAGAGATCCCGGGCTTGGGGTAGACGAGCAGTACTTC.

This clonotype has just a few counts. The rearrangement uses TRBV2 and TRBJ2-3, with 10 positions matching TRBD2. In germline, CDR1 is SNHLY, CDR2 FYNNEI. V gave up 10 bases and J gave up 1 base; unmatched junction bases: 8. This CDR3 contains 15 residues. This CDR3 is CATSRLAGGTDTQYF. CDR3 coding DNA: TGTGCCACGTCTCGTCTAGCGGGAGGCACAGATACGCAGTATTTT.

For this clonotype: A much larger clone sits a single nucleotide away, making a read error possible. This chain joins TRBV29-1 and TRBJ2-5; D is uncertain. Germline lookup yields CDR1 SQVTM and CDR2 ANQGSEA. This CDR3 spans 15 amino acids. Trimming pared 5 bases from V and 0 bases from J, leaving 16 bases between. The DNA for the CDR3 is TGCAGCGTTACAAGGTCAGAACAGCACCAAGAGACCCAGTACTTC. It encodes CSVTRSEQHQETQYF.

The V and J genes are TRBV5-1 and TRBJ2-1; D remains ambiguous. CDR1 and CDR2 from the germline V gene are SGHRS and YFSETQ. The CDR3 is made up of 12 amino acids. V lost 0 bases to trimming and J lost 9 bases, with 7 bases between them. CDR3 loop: CASSLEWPEQFF. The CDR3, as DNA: TGCGCCAGCAGCTTGGAATGGCCTGAGCAGTTCTTC.

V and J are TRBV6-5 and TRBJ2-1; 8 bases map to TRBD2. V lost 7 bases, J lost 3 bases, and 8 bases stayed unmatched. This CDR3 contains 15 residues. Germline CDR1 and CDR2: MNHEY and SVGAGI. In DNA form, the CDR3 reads TGTGCCAGCAACCGCGGGGGGTCCGTCTACAATGAGCAGTTCTTC. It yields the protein CASNRGGSVYNEQFF.

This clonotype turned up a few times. CDR3 sequence (DNA): TGCAGTGCTAGAGATCTGTCTAGCGGGGCCAGCACAGATACGCAGTATTTT. It translates to CSARDLSSGASTDTQYF. The V and J genes are TRBV20-1 and TRBJ2-3; 9 nucleotides align to TRBD2. Germline V CDR1 and CDR2: DFQATT, SNEGSKA (reference sequence). CDR3 length equals 17 residues. J gave up 0 bases and V 0 bases, and 7 bases lay outside the gene matches.